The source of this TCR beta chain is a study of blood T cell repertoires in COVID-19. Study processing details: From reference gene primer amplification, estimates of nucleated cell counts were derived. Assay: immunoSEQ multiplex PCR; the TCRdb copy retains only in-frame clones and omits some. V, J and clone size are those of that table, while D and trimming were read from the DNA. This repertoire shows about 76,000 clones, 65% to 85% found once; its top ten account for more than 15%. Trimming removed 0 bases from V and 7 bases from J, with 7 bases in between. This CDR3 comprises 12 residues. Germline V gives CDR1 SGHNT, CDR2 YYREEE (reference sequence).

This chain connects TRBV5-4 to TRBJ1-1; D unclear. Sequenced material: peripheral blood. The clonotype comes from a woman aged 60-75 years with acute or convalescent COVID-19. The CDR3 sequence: CASSLARNEAFF. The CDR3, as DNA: TGTGCCAGCAGCTTGGCCAGGAATGAAGCTTTCTTT.